The 27 T cell receptor beta chains reported below all come from one sample, sequenced in a study of blood T cell repertoires in COVID-19. The protocol was immunoSEQ multiplex PCR, while the TCRdb copy is restricted to in-frame clones and leaves out a portion. The profile shows 160,000 or so clones, 80% of them singletons. Sequencing used PBMCs or T cells enriched from blood (not recorded which). These receptors were collected from an older woman who had recovered from COVID-19.

The J gene is TRBJ1-5, the V gene TRBV19; 8 positions agree with TRBD1. Losses at the gene ends were 4 bases for V and 2 bases for J; bases not matched to a gene: 10. CDR1 LNHDA and CDR2 SQIVND come from the germline V gene (reference sequence). The CDR3 contains 17 residues. CDR3 region: CASSTTGDYLGNQPQHF. For the CDR3, the DNA is TGTGCCAGTAGTACGACAGGGGATTATTTGGGCAATCAGCCCCAGCATTTT.

This sequence joins TRBV5-1 and TRBJ2-5; 9 bases fit TRBD2. The CDR3 consists of 19 residues. V was clipped by 0 bases and J by 0 bases; unmatched bases: 12. Germline CDR1 reads SGHRS; CDR2 reads YFSETQ. This CDR3 reads CASSLVRSSGEIYQETQYF. In DNA, the CDR3 is TGCGCCAGCAGCTTGGTGAGGTCTAGCGGGGAGATCTACCAAGAGACCCAGTACTTC.

The V and J genes are TRBV5-1 and TRBJ1-1; D perhaps matches TRBD1 (5 bases). CDR1 and CDR2 from the germline V gene are SGHRS and YFSETQ. V was clipped by 4 bases and J by 5 bases, with 15 bases between them. The CDR3 loop spans 14 amino acids. In DNA form, the CDR3 reads TGCGCCAGCAGCCGGGACCCCGGGGGGACTGAAGCTTTCTTT. Translation: CASSRDPGGTEAFF.

This clone was seen more than once but under ten times. This chain joins TRBV6-5 and TRBJ2-1, with 10 positions matching TRBD2. Germline CDR1 and CDR2: MNHEY and SVGAGI. This CDR3 contains 15 residues. Germline trimming cut 5 bases from V and 2 bases from J; bases unmatched to any gene: 3. The CDR3 DNA reads as TGTGCCAGCAGTCTAGCGGGGGAGGCCTACAATGAGCAGTTCTTC. Protein sequence: CASSLAGEAYNEQFF.

V gene TRBV5-1 combines with J gene TRBJ2-1, with 10 bases that match TRBD2. The CDR3 is 14 residues long. CDR1 and CDR2 (germline): SGHRS, YFSETQ. The ends lost 2 bases at V and 7 bases at J; junction bases unmatched: 3. The CDR3 loop reads CASSFIAGGNEQFF. As DNA, the CDR3 is TGCGCCAGCAGCTTTATAGCGGGGGGAAATGAGCAGTTCTTC.

The V and J genes are TRBV11-2 and TRBJ2-1; 12 bases agree with TRBD2. Germline V gene lookup returns CDR1 SGHAT and CDR2 FQNNGV. This CDR3 region has 17 residues. With 5 bases clipped from V and 3 bases from J, the junction kept 8 bases outside the gene matches. The CDR3 loop is CASSLIRLAGDYNEQFF. CDR3 nucleotide sequence: TGTGCCAGCAGCCTAATCAGACTAGCGGGGGACTACAATGAGCAGTTCTTC.

This chain links TRBV5-1 with TRBJ1-2; no definite D call. The V and J ends lost 6 bases and 0 bases respectively, with 12 bases between them. Germline CDR1 reads SGHRS; CDR2 reads YFSETQ. The CDR3 has 14 amino acids. The CDR3: CASTTEYPNYGYTF. The CDR3 DNA is TGCGCCAGCACCACGGAGTACCCTAACTATGGCTACACCTTC.

The J gene is TRBJ1-5, the V gene TRBV21-1. TRBV21-1 is a documented pseudogene. This CDR3 has 16 amino acids. In DNA, the CDR3 is TGTGCCAGCACTAATAAAGAAGGGAGCATTTGTCAGCCCCAGCATTTT. It yields the protein CASTNKEGSICQPQHF.

The chain couples TRBV9 to TRBJ2-7, with 8 bases identical to TRBD2. Germline assignment: CDR1 SGDLS and CDR2 YYNGEE. This CDR3 has 15 residues. Losses at the gene ends were 3 bases for V and 2 bases for J; bases not matched to a gene: 7. CDR3 amino acids: CASSAGPTSAYEQYF. The CDR3 DNA sequence: TGTGCCAGCAGCGCTGGACCGACTAGCGCCTACGAGCAGTACTTC.

This clone was detected once. The chain carries TRBV9 and TRBJ2-1; no reliable D call. The CDR3 has 14 amino acids. Germline CDR1 reads SGDLS; CDR2 reads YYNGEE. Trimming took 0 bases from V and 1 from J, leaving 5 bases between them. The CDR3 region has the DNA TGTGCCAGCAGCGTAGTTCAGTCCTACAATGAGCAGTTCTTC. Translating gives CASSVVQSYNEQFF. The variable domain in full, with the rest retrieved from reference TRBV9 and TRBJ2-1, is DSGVTQTPKHLITATGQRVTLRCSPRSGDLSVYWYQQSLDQGLQFLIQYYNGEERAKGNILERFSAQQFPDLHSELNLSSLELGDSALYFCASSVVQSYNEQFFGPGTRLTVL.

J is TRBJ2-3 and V is TRBV14; perhaps TRBD1 as D (6 bases). The germline CDR1 and CDR2 sequences are SGHDN and FVKESK. V was shortened by 0 bases and J by 2 bases, with 9 bases between the two germline ends. The CDR3 extends over 15 amino acids. In DNA form, the CDR3 reads TGTGCCAGCAGCCAAGAGGACAGCCCCACAGATACGCAGTATTTT. It codes for CASSQEDSPTDTQYF.

On this clone: Relative to the germline gene, one junction end is altered; a read error may explain this. This chain connects TRBV7-4 to TRBJ2-7; 10 positions agree with TRBD2. This CDR3 has 15 residues. CDR1 and CDR2 (germline): SGHVT, SQSDAQ. The DNA of the CDR3 is TGTGCCAGCAGGTTAGCGGGGGGTCCTTGGAACGAGCAGTACTTC. Translating it yields CASRLAGGPWNEQYF.

The V gene is TRBV29-1, the J gene TRBJ1-2, with D possibly TRBD1 on 5 matching bases. V lost 2 bases, J lost 6 bases, and 16 bases lay in between. CDR3 size: 14 residues. Germline CDR1 and CDR2: SQVTM and ANQGSEA. CDR3 DNA: TGCAGCGTTGAACCGCAAACCGTGACAGATGGCTACACCTTC. The encoded protein is CSVEPQTVTDGYTF.

As regards this clone: The sample contains more than one DNA sequence encoding this CDR3. The chain carries TRBV5-1 and TRBJ1-1; D gene ambiguous. The CDR3 totals 13 residues. Germline CDR1 and CDR2: SGHRS and YFSETQ. Trimming took off 3 bases at V and 0 bases at J, with 6 bases between the two ends. CDR3 residues: CASSSGLNTEAFF. CDR3 sequence (DNA): TGCGCCAGCAGCTCCGGTCTGAACACTGAAGCTTTCTTT. Based on the CDR3 plus reference TRBV5-1 and TRBJ1-1, the full variable domain is KAGVTQTPRYLIKTRGQQVTLSCSPISGHRSVSWYQQTPGQGLQFLFEYFSETQRNKGNFPGRFSGRQFSNSRSEMNVSTLELGDSALYLCASSSGLNTEAFFGQGTRLTVV.

The V gene is TRBV19, the J gene TRBJ2-3; perhaps TRBD1 as D (6 bases). V lost 3 bases, J lost 4 bases, and 11 bases lay in between. Per the germline V gene, CDR1 is LNHDA and CDR2 is SQIVND (reference sequence). This CDR3 contains 14 residues. The CDR3 region has the DNA TGTGCCAGTAGTATTTGGGGGCGCGCAGATACGCAGTATTTT. The encoded protein is CASSIWGRADTQYF.

This rearrangement joins TRBV9 to TRBJ2-1; TRBD1 agrees at 11 bases. The germline gives CDR1 SGDLS, CDR2 YYNGEE. This CDR3 has 14 residues. With V trimmed by 5 bases and J by 7 bases, 5 bases remained unmatched. In DNA, the CDR3 is TGTGCCAGCAGGTCGGACAGGGGGCGAAATGAGCAGTTCTTC. This sequence encodes CASRSDRGRNEQFF.

This chain links TRBV7-9 with TRBJ1-4; 8 bases agree with TRBD1. Germline CDR1 is SEHNR and CDR2 is FQNEAQ (reference sequence). The J segment lost 5 bases and the V segment lost 3 bases, leaving 2 bases of the junction unmatched. CDR3 length equals 14 residues. DNA of the CDR3: TGTGCCAGCAGCTTCGGACAGGGCAATGAAAAACTGTTTTTT. The encoded protein is CASSFGQGNEKLFF.

In its sample, this clone was seen once. The chain employs TRBV24-1 and TRBJ2-3, with 11 bases that match TRBD2. Germline V gene sequence: CDR1 KGHDR, CDR2 SFDVKD. The V and J ends lost 3 bases and 6 bases, in that order; junction bases with no gene match: 7. The CDR3 contains 16 residues. The CDR3 loop is CATSDRLAGGPDTQYF. The CDR3 nucleotides read TGTGCCACCAGTGATAGATTAGCGGGGGGGCCCGATACGCAGTATTTT.

This clone has just a few counts. The chain joins TRBV4-1 to TRBJ2-1, with D possibly TRBD2 on 6 matching bases. V lost 3 bases, J lost 9 bases, and 18 bases lay in between. The CDR3 consists of 15 residues. CDR1 MGHRA and CDR2 YSYEKL come from the germline V gene. This CDR3 reads CASSQYRGTASEQFF. CDR3 coding DNA: TGCGCCAGCAGCCAGTACCGTGGGACTGCAAGTGAGCAGTTCTTC.

J is TRBJ1-4 and V is TRBV19; TRBD1 is a possible D gene (5 bases). The ends were cut back, 3 bases at V and 0 bases at J, with 11 bases in the middle. There are 16 residues in the CDR3. Germline CDR1 LNHDA, CDR2 SQIVND (reference sequence). The chain's CDR3 is CASSIRGSATNEKLFF. The DNA of the CDR3 is TGTGCCAGTAGTATTCGGGGGTCGGCAACTAATGAAAAACTGTTTTTT.

This clone has at least ten counts. This chain uses TRBV30 with TRBJ2-2; D unclear. Germline V lookup: CDR1 GTSNPN, CDR2 SVGIG (reference sequence). The V and J ends lost 3 bases and 7 bases respectively, with 15 bases between them. There are 14 residues in the CDR3. CDR3: CAWSRQAFSGELFF. The CDR3 nucleotides read TGTGCCTGGAGCCGTCAGGCGTTCAGCGGGGAGCTGTTTTTT.

V and J are TRBV9 and TRBJ1-4; TRBD1 matches 8 bases. From germline, CDR1 is SGDLS and CDR2 YYNGEE. This CDR3 has 14 amino acids. Trimming took 4 bases from V and 8 from J; bases not matched to a gene: 7. In nucleotides, the CDR3 is TGTGCCAGCAGCCAGACAGGGGAGAAGGAAAAACTGTTTTTT. Translation: CASSQTGEKEKLFF.

In its sample, this clone was seen a few times. The chain carries TRBV30 and TRBJ2-5; perhaps TRBD1 as D (6 bases). Per the germline V gene, CDR1 is GTSNPN and CDR2 is SVGIG (reference sequence). With 1 base removed from V and 5 bases from J, the gap between germline ends came to 11 bases. This CDR3 comprises 13 residues. CDR3 protein: CAWSDRVRETQYF. The CDR3 DNA reads as TGTGCCTGGAGTGACAGGGTTCGGGAGACCCAGTACTTC.

This clone was seen only once. This rearrangement joins TRBV5-4 to TRBJ2-1, with D perhaps TRBD1 (6 bases). The CDR3 length is 13 residues. V lost 4 bases and J 8 bases, leaving 13 bases between the germline ends. CDR1 is SGHNT, CDR2 YYREEE, per germline (reference sequence). This CDR3 reads CASSRTVGDEQFF. The CDR3 DNA sequence: TGTGCCAGCAGCCGGACAGTCGGCGATGAGCAGTTCTTC.

The chain is built from TRBV4-2 and TRBJ2-1; D might be TRBD2 (6 bases). CDR1 is LGHNA, CDR2 YNFKEQ, per germline. The CDR3 runs to 15 residues. V was shortened by 2 bases and J by 6 bases, with 14 bases between the two germline ends. CDR3 sequence reads: CASSQITSWGNEQFF. Written as DNA, the CDR3 is TGTGCCAGCAGCCAAATCACTAGCTGGGGCAATGAGCAGTTCTTC.

A remark on this clone: This may be a read error, as it is one base from a much larger clone. The V and J genes are TRBV21-1 and TRBJ2-7; the table's D call TRBD1 went unverified against the DNA. TRBV21-1 is noted as a pseudogene. This CDR3 contains 11 residues. CDR3 nucleotide sequence: TGTGCCAGCAGCTCTAGGGGCGAGCAGTACTTC. Translating gives CASSSRGEQYF.

To note about this clone: Other DNA sequences within the sample encode an identical CDR3. J is TRBJ2-5 and V is TRBV5-4, with 8 bases that match TRBD1. Trimming cost V 5 bases and J 4 bases; bases outside gene matches: 4. The CDR3 runs 13 residues. CDR1 and CDR2 from the germline V gene are SGHNT and YYREEE (reference sequence). CDR3 DNA: TGTGCCAGCAGTACAGGGGGATTAGAGACCCAGTACTTC. Protein: CASSTGGLETQYF. Full variable domain (missing parts from reference TRBV5-4 and TRBJ2-5): ETGVTQSPTHLIKTRGQQVTLRCSSQSGHNTVSWYQQALGQGPQFIFQYYREEENGRGNFPPRFSGLQFPNYSSELNVNALELDDSALYLCASSTGGLETQYFGPGTRLLVL.